This is a list of T cell receptor beta chains from one sample in a study of monozygotic twins with inflammatory bowel disease. TCRdb derives one entry per CDR3 protein from the 5' RACE reads, leaving out DNA. This sample's table reports 350,000 to 500,000 distinct CDR3 sequences. Sequencing was done on a sample of blood. The receptors originated from a human donor with ulcerative colitis or Crohn's disease, or a healthy co-twin of an affected twin (not recorded which). Each CDR3 is given with its conserved first and last residue. Each record gives: CDR3 protein, J gene, V gene, CDR3 length.

CASSLQEAGNQPQHF,TRBJ1-5,TRBV7-2,15
CASSLGGAPLDTEAFF,TRBJ1-1,TRBV28,16
CASGGGRTSYGYTF,TRBJ1-2,TRBV19,14
CASSPRGGGATIGELFF,TRBJ2-2,TRBV12-3/TRBV12-4,17
CAWRKGLAGADGELFF,TRBJ2-2,TRBV30,16
CASSQGKGGNTEAFF,TRBJ1-1,TRBV4-1,15
CSAGDASGTEAFF,TRBJ1-1,TRBV20-1,13
CSVDDLNYGYTF,TRBJ1-2,TRBV29-1,12
CSVDPAGGETQYF,TRBJ2-5,TRBV29-1,13
CASSRDREGEAFF,TRBJ1-1,TRBV18,13
CAVRRAGGFYEQYF,TRBJ2-7,TRBV10-3,14
CASSGALQPNYGYTF,TRBJ1-2,TRBV25-1,15
CASSWVGEKQFF,TRBJ2-1,TRBV28,12
CATTSGGKETQYF,TRBJ2-5,TRBV10-3,13
CASSLYLGQPQHF,TRBJ1-5,TRBV7-9,13
CASSSRTSGYSTDTQYF,TRBJ2-3,TRBV6-5,17
CASSGPRDFGTQYF,TRBJ2-5,TRBV25-1,14
CSATGLAGPSYEQYF,TRBJ2-7,TRBV20-1,15
CSAPPGNSGNTIYF,TRBJ1-3,TRBV20-1,14
CASSLRGGLTNEKLFF,TRBJ1-4,TRBV7-8,16
CASSAVGTGGNNQPQHF,TRBJ1-5,TRBV6-1,17
CASSLWGERGFF,TRBJ2-1,TRBV28,12
CASSLSIGNYNEQFF,TRBJ2-1,TRBV11-2,15
CSVGTGFNEAFF,TRBJ1-1,TRBV29-1,12
CASSFTQVGYGYTF,TRBJ1-2,TRBV7-2,14
CASSPRTGGETQYF,TRBJ2-5,TRBV5-4,14
CASRSGTDTQYF,TRBJ2-3,TRBV5-1,12
CASSDWQGMNTEAFF,TRBJ1-1,TRBV2,15
CSATEGSQPQHF,TRBJ1-5,TRBV20-1,12
CASSFIQSYEQYF,TRBJ2-7,TRBV7-2,13
CAISRQGGNVLTF,TRBJ2-6,TRBV10-3,13
CASSQNRDRALFF,TRBJ2-2,TRBV16,13
CASSISGRMGEQYF,TRBJ2-7,TRBV19,14
CASGENTEAFF,TRBJ1-1,TRBV11-2,11
CASSPGGTSGHNEQFF,TRBJ2-1,TRBV5-1,16
CASSVGSTSNQPQHF,TRBJ1-5,TRBV6-2/TRBV6-3,15
CASSSYSAGAQQYF,TRBJ2-7,TRBV7-9,14
CASSPEWGNIQYF,TRBJ2-4,TRBV5-1,13
CASTGGETGRSGETQYF,TRBJ2-5,TRBV7-2,17
CASKTGTSGYEQYF,TRBJ2-7,TRBV28,14
CANSLGGAGTEAFF,TRBJ1-1,TRBV11-2,14
CSALRDRGYEQYF,TRBJ2-7,TRBV20-1,13
CASSPWTSHEQFF,TRBJ2-1,TRBV3-1,13
CASSRGTSGRAGEFF,TRBJ2-1,TRBV7-9,15
CASSKGSSAFYGYTF,TRBJ1-2,TRBV21-1,15
CSAGSGRVENEQYF,TRBJ2-7,TRBV20-1,14
CATSDESTGELFF,TRBJ2-2,TRBV24-1,13
CASSTRLSNNYGFTF,TRBJ1-2,TRBV9,15
CSVEDQGVGEGYTF,TRBJ1-2,TRBV29-1,14
CASSQLYGQGGSRGYTF,TRBJ1-2,TRBV3-1,17
CSARGLAGEKNTGELFF,TRBJ2-2,TRBV20-1,17